Listed here are 4 T cell receptor beta chains from one sample, sequenced in a study of regulatory T cells in long-lasting Graves disease. HTBI primers from iRepertoire and Arm-PCR of CDR3 regions yielded the TCR beta libraries. Via MiXCR, TCRdb re-called the multiplex PCR reads, giving one row per CDR3 protein. This table holds roughly 430,000 distinct CDR3 sequences, 15% to 20% found once. Time point reported: newly diagnosed GD, antithyroid drugs for less than 3 months. PBMC RNA served as the TCR library source. The data also belong to a second study, concerning T cells in Graves' hyperthyroidism and ophthalmopathy.

The sequences come from peripheral blood mononuclear cells (PBMCs), collected at new diagnosis, from a patient treated with antithyroid drugs. The receptors originated from a woman under 40 with Graves disease.

The V and J genes are TRBV28 and TRBJ2-7; D might be TRBD1 (5 bases). The germline gives CDR1 MDHEN, CDR2 SYDVKM. Trimming took off 7 bases at V and 2 bases at J, with 15 bases between the two ends. This CDR3 has 14 amino acids. The CDR3 here is CASTVRVGTYEQYF. CDR3 sequence (DNA): TGTGCCAGCACCGTCAGGGTAGGGACCTACGAGCAGTACTTC.

This clonotype was detected ten times or more. V and J are TRBV7-2 and TRBJ1-4; a possible D gene is TRBD1 (6 bases). This CDR3 has 16 amino acids. Germline lookup yields CDR1 SGHTA and CDR2 FQGNSA. V was trimmed by 4 bases and J by 8 bases, leaving 20 bases between them. CDR3 residues: CASSSGQSVVGEKLFF. As DNA, the CDR3 is TGTGCCAGCAGCTCTGGACAGAGTGTTGTAGGGGAAAAACTGTTTTTT.

This clonotype has a handful of counts. The chain employs TRBV29-1 and TRBJ2-5, with 7 bases that match TRBD1. This CDR3 comprises 14 residues. Per germline, CDR1 SQVTM and CDR2 ANQGSEA. The ends lost 5 bases at V and 1 base at J; junction bases unmatched: 7. CDR3 protein: CSVSAGTAQETQYF. DNA of the CDR3: TGCAGCGTTAGTGCCGGGACAGCCCAAGAGACCCAGTACTTC.

This clonotype was seen at least ten times. The chain combines TRBV20-1 with TRBJ2-1; D possibly uses TRBD1 or TRBD2 (5 bases each). CDR1 and CDR2 from the germline V gene are DFQATT and SNEGSKA (reference sequence). The CDR3 runs to 14 residues. The V and J ends lost 4 bases and 8 bases respectively, with 18 bases between them. DNA for the CDR3: TGCAGTGCTATCAGAAACACCCTGGGGGATGAGCAGTTCTTC. Amino acids: CSAIRNTLGDEQFF.